This T cell receptor (beta chain) was captured in a study of cytotoxic CD8 clonotypes in ibrutinib-treated CLL. Study summary: Overall, around 25 responses were partial and 2 complete; following median around 68 months, roughly 15 patients stayed remitted and about twelve progressed. Findings and caveats of the study: Sampling times differed between sustained-remission and progressing patients. Clonality correlated strongly with circulating CD8+ T cells and exceeded age-matched healthy donors at baseline. The public clonotypes identified were infrequent and showed contraction or stability on treatment.

This clone has only one observation. The antigen is not known. The germline gives CDR1 GTSNPN, CDR2 SVGIG (reference sequence). The V and J ends lost 5 bases and 8 bases respectively, with 13 bases between them. The CDR3 runs to 13 residues. Clones were sequenced by immunoSEQ multiplex PCR, and TCRdb holds only the in-frame ones, with some missing. The sample has around 140,000 clones, roughly three quarters seen once. The sequencing here drew on PBMCs, taken after 24 months of ibrutinib treatment. This TCR came from a human donor with chronic lymphocytic leukemia. J is TRBJ1-6 and V is TRBV30; D ambiguous. The CDR3 is CAWAKTRDSPLHF. Here the CDR3 DNA reads TGTGCCTGGGCTAAGACCCGGGATTCACCCCTCCACTTT.